The 13 T cell receptor beta chains reported below all come from one sample, sequenced in a study of blood T cells in healthy people across ages (dated by TCRdb to 2014 to 2015). Library generation was performed with 5' RACE. For sequencing, an Illumina HiSeq 2500 was employed. A second roughly 6 to 11 cycle PCR used a sample-barcoded 5' primer and a J-beta primer mix. Using fastp at Q25 and MiXCR, TCRdb reprocessed the public reads and kept productive beta chains. Each record represents a unique CDR3 protein, reported with the most common genes and DNA among its rows. Present in this sample are approximately 810,000 distinct CDR3 sequences, under 40% of which were seen just once. The biggest ten clones account for approximately 13% of the sample. The material sequenced was blood. The receptors were gathered from a man aged 18 to 29 in good health.

In this sample, this clonotype turned up many times. The chain employs TRBV5-1 and TRBJ2-5; maybe TRBD1 (6 bases). The V end was cut by 3 bases, the J end by 2 bases, with 11 bases between. The CDR3 is 14 residues long. From germline, CDR1 is SGHRS and CDR2 YFSETQ. The CDR3 protein is CASSWGQVQETQYF. CDR3 coding DNA: TGCGCCAGCAGCTGGGGACAAGTACAAGAGACCCAGTACTTC.

The chain couples TRBV3-1 to TRBJ1-3; 7 nucleotides align to TRBD1. CDR1 LGHDT and CDR2 YNNKEL come from the germline V gene (reference sequence). This CDR3 is 15 amino acids long. J gave up 0 bases and V 4 bases, and 3 bases lay outside the gene matches. The CDR3 reads CASSRTGISGNTIYF. The CDR3 region has the DNA TGTGCCAGCAGCCGGACAGGAATCTCTGGAAACACCATATATTTT.

Comments on this clonotype: With a much larger clone just one base away, this may be a read error. The V and J genes are TRBV4-3 and TRBJ2-1; D not certain. The DNA end is more similar to TRBJ2-7, so the J call may be wrong. The CDR3 covers 16 residues. Germline loops: CDR1 LGHNA, CDR2 YSLEER. CDR3 nucleotide sequence: TGCGCCAGCAGCCAAGATGGTGGAGTAGGGTACAATGAGCAGTACTTC. It is translated as CASSQDGGVGYNEQYF.

This clonotype was observed a handful of times. The chain uses TRBV5-7 and TRBJ2-7; 9 nucleotides align to TRBD1. TRBV5-7 is recorded as an ORF, its role being uncertain. The CDR3 is 15 residues long. V shed 3 bases, J shed 4 bases, and the junction held 8 bases outside the gene matches. Here the CDR3 reads CASSSGTGKWYEQYF. For the CDR3, the DNA is TGTGCCAGCAGCTCCGGGACAGGGAAATGGTACGAGCAGTACTTC.

This clonotype was seen ten or more times. The genes are TRBV4-3 and TRBJ2-4, with D maybe TRBD2 (6 bases). Germline V lookup: CDR1 LGHNA, CDR2 YSLEER. V was cut by 7 bases and J by 8 bases, with 15 bases left in between. The CDR3 is made up of 13 amino acids. The CDR3 region has the DNA TGCGCCAGCACCTCATCTTGGGAGGACATTCAGTACTTC. Translation gives CASTSSWEDIQYF.

V is TRBV15 and J is TRBJ1-2, with D tentatively TRBD1 (6 bases). V was pared by 8 bases and J by 4 bases, with 11 bases between. CDR1 is LNHNV and CDR2 is YYDKDF in the germline V gene (reference sequence). This CDR3 region has 12 residues. CDR3 sequence: CATGTGSYGYTF. CDR3 bases: TGTGCCACCGGAACAGGGTCCTATGGCTACACCTTC. The whole variable domain, remainder taken from reference TRBV15 and TRBJ1-2, is DAMVIQNPRYQVTQFGKPVTLSCSQTLNHNVMYWYQQKSSQAPKLLFHYYDKDFNNEADTPDNFQSRRPNTSFCFLDIRSPGLGDTAMYLCATGTGSYGYTFGSGTRLTVV.

This chain uses TRBV7-2 with TRBJ2-1, with D possibly TRBD2 on 5 matching bases. CDR3 size: 15 residues. Trimming removed 5 bases from V and 13 bases from J, with 24 bases in between. The germline V gene encodes CDR1 SGHTA and CDR2 FQGNSA. CDR3 sequence (DNA): TGTGCCAGCAGCCCCCAAATTAGGAGGCAAGAGACCCAGTTCTTC. Its translation is CASSPQIRRQETQFF.

The chain recombines TRBV7-2 with TRBJ1-2, with 8 bases identical to TRBD1. The germline gives CDR1 SGHTA, CDR2 FQGNSA. This CDR3 region has 16 residues. The V gene end was trimmed by 5 bases and the J gene end by 8 bases; junction bases not matched to a gene: 16. This CDR3 reads CASSPRADRGSRGYTF. As DNA, the CDR3 is TGTGCCAGCAGCCCGAGAGCTGACAGGGGTTCTCGGGGCTACACCTTC.

This clonotype was detected many times. V and J are TRBV12-3 or TRBV12-4 and TRBJ2-7, with D hard to call. The CDR3 is made up of 13 amino acids. V lost 3 bases and J 6 bases, leaving 12 bases between the germline ends. CDR3 nucleotide sequence: TGTGCCAGCAGTTTTGGAGATTTCGGCGAGCAGTACTTC. It codes for CASSFGDFGEQYF.

V gene TRBV6-1 combines with J gene TRBJ2-3; 8 bases are a match to TRBD1. The V gene's germline CDR1 is MNHNS and CDR2 SASEGT. Trimming took 4 bases from V and 4 from J; bases not matched to a gene: 7. CDR3 length equals 15 residues. CDR3 residues: CASSGGDRFADTQYF. Here the CDR3 DNA reads TGTGCCAGCAGTGGTGGGGACAGGTTCGCAGATACGCAGTATTTT.

This clonotype turned up a few times. The gene calls are TRBV12-3 or TRBV12-4 and TRBJ1-5; D remains unclear. V was shortened by 2 bases and J by 0 bases, with 8 bases between the two germline ends. The length of the CDR3 is 15 residues. CDR3 DNA sequence: TGTGCCAGCAGTTTAAAGGTGAATAGCAATCAGCCCCAGCATTTT. Amino acid sequence: CASSLKVNSNQPQHF.

Ten or more counts support this clonotype. The gene calls are TRBV29-1 and TRBJ2-5; 11 bases agree with TRBD1. V shed 3 bases and J 5 bases; nucleotides not matched to a gene: 5. This CDR3 has 14 residues. Looked up from germline, CDR1 is SQVTM and CDR2 is ANQGSEA. The CDR3 DNA reads as TGCAGCGTTGAGGGACAGGGGGTCGGCGAGACCCAGTACTTC. This encodes CSVEGQGVGETQYF.

The V call is TRBV29-1, the J call TRBJ2-7; 7 nucleotides align to TRBD2. In germline, CDR1 is SQVTM, CDR2 ANQGSEA. This CDR3 has 16 amino acids. The V and J ends lost 0 bases and 7 bases, in that order; junction bases with no gene match: 15. CDR3 residues: CSVEDLRLAGNYEQYF. In DNA form, the CDR3 reads TGCAGCGTTGAAGATCTTCGACTAGCTGGAAACTATGAGCAGTACTTC.